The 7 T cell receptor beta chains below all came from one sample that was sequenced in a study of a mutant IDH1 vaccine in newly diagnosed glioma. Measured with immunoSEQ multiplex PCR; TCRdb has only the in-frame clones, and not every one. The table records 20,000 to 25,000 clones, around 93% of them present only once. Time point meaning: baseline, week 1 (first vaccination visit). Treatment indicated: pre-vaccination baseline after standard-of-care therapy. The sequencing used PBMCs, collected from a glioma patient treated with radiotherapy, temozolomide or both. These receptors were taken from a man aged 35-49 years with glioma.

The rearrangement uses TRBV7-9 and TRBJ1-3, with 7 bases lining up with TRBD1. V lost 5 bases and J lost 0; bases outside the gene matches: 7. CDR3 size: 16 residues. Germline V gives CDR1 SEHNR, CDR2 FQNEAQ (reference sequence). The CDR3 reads CASSPWGQPSGNTIYF. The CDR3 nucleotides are TGTGCCAGCAGCCCATGGGGACAGCCCTCTGGAAACACCATATATTTT.

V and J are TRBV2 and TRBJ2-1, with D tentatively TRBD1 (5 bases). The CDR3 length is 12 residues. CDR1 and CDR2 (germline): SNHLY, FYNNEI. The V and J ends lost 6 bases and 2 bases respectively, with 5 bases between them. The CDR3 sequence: CASRTAYNEQFF. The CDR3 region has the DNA TGTGCCAGCAGGACAGCCTACAATGAGCAGTTCTTC.

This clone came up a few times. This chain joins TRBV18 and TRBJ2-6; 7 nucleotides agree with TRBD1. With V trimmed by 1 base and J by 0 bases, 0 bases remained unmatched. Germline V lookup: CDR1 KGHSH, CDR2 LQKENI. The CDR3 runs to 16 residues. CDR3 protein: CASSPQGASGANVLTF. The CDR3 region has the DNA TGTGCCAGCTCACCACAGGGGGCCTCTGGGGCCAACGTCCTGACTTTC.

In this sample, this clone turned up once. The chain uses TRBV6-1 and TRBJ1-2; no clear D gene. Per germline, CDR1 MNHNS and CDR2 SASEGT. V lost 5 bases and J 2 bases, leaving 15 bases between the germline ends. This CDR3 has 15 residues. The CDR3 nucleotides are TGTGCCAGCAGTATACGTTTGGAACCCAACTATGGCTACACCTTC. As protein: CASSIRLEPNYGYTF.

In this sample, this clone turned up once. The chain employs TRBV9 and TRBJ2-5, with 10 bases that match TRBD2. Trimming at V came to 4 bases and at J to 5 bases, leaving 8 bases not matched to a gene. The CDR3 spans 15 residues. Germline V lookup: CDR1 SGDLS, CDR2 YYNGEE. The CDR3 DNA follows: TGTGCCAGCAGCCCTTCAAGCGGGGGGGCGGAGACCCAGTACTTC. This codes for CASSPSSGGAETQYF.

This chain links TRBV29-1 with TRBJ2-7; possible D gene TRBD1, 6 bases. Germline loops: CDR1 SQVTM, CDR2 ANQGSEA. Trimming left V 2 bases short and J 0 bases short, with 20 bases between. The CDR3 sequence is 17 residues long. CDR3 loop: CSVEWLNRDTSSYEQYF. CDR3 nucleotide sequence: TGCAGCGTTGAATGGCTCAACCGGGACACAAGCTCCTACGAGCAGTACTTC.

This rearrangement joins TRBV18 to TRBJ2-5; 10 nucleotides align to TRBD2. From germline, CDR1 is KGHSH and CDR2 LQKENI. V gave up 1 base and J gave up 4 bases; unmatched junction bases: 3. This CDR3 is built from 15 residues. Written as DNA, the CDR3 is TGTGCCAGCTCACCACGGTCTAGCGGGGGAGAGACCCAGTACTTC. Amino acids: CASSPRSSGGETQYF.